This T cell receptor (beta chain) was observed in a study of OX40 agonist ivuxolimab in advanced cancers. Profiled with immunoSEQ multiplex PCR; TCRdb holds only in-frame clones, not every one. This table holds around 51,000 clones, around 73% found once. Sequencing used CD4+ or CD8+ T cells sorted from blood, obtained in a trial of the OX40 agonist ivuxolimab. The clonotype comes from an adult with an advanced solid tumor such as melanoma, head and neck, liver or kidney cancer.

The CDR3 DNA reads as TGTGCCACCAGCAGAGATGGGGAGCTCACCGGGGAGCTGTTTTTT. Its translation is CATSRDGELTGELFF. This chain connects TRBV15 to TRBJ2-2, with D tentatively TRBD2 (5 bases). This CDR3 has 15 residues. The germline V gene has CDR1 LNHNV and CDR2 YYDKDF (reference sequence). V lost 0 bases, J lost 4 bases, and 9 bases lay in between.